These T cell receptor beta chains were read from a single sample in a study of OX40 agonist ivuxolimab in advanced cancers. Repertoires were generated with immunoSEQ multiplex PCR, while TCRdb's copy carries only in-frame clones and drops some. The data show about 19,000 clones, about 80% seen once. The sequenced sample was CD4+ or CD8+ T cells sorted from blood, obtained in a trial of the OX40 agonist ivuxolimab. These receptors were taken from an adult with an advanced solid tumor such as melanoma, head and neck, liver or kidney cancer. The CDR3 runs from the conserved cysteine through the conserved F or W. A D gene is named only where the DNA matches it firmly. Only some rows state a clone size, as once, few, many or a class for expanded clones.

TRBV28	TRBJ1-5	-	once	TGTGCCAGCAGTTTTGACCCCTGGGACCGGCATTTT	CASSFDPWDRHF
TRBV2	TRBJ2-4	-	once	TGTGCCAGCAGTCCGGCAGGGTATTTTGGCAAAAACATTCAGTACTTC	CASSPAGYFGKNIQYF
TRBV6-1	TRBJ2-5	-	-	TGTGCCAGCAGCGTGGACACGCAGTACCAAGAGACCCAGTACTTC	CASSVDTQYQETQYF
TRBV28	TRBJ1-2	-	-	TGTGCCAGCAGTGTAATGAAGGCAGGAGGGAACTATGGCTACACCTTC	CASSVMKAGGNYGYTF
TRBV19	TRBJ2-3	-	-	TGTGCCAGTAGTAAAGGGCGGAGCACAGATACGCAGTATTTT	CASSKGRSTDTQYF
TRBV28	TRBJ2-7	-	-	TGTGCCAGCAGTTGGGCCGGGAGGGGGCTGATACACGAGCAGTACTTC	CASSWAGRGLIHEQYF
TRBV18	TRBJ1-1	-	few	TGTGCCAGCTCACCACCCCAGTATGAAGCTTTCTTT	CASSPPQYEAFF
TRBV5-6	TRBJ1-2	-	-	TGTGCCAGCAGCTTGGGACACCGTAAGGGCTACACCTTC	CASSLGHRKGYTF
TRBV4-2	TRBJ2-7	TRBD1	-	TGTGCCAGCAGCCAAGATATCAGGCAGGGGGCCCACGAGCAGTACTTC	CASSQDIRQGAHEQYF
TRBV19	TRBJ1-4	-	-	TGTGCCAGTACCCAGCGGGGAAAGGGGGAAAAACTGTTTTTT	CASTQRGKGEKLFF
TRBV2	TRBJ2-3	-	-	TGTGCCAGCAGTACTCCCCCAGATACGCAGTATTTT	CASSTPPDTQYF
TRBV19	TRBJ1-6	-	-	TGTGCTAGGGCCTATTCACCCCTCCACTTT	CARAYSPLHF
TRBV4-1	TRBJ2-5	-	once	TGCGCCAGCAGCCAAGATATTCCGAGGGAGACCCAGTACTTC	CASSQDIPRETQYF
TRBV5-4	TRBJ2-7	TRBD1	-	TGTGCCAGCAGGACGACAGGGGAGTACGAGCAGTACTTC	CASRTTGEYEQYF
TRBV7-2	TRBJ1-1	TRBD1	-	TGTGCCAGCAGACCCCCAGGGGGTACTGAAGCTTTCTTT	CASRPPGGTEAFF
TRBV4-2	TRBJ2-4	-	-	TGTGCCAGCAGCCAAGGAGCGCCTAACATTCAGTACTTC	CASSQGAPNIQYF
TRBV11-2	TRBJ2-3	-	-	TGTGCCAGCAGCTTAGGTCCAGCGGGCCACACAGATACGCAGTATTTT	CASSLGPAGHTDTQYF
TRBV7-9	TRBJ1-3	-	few	TGTGCCAGCAGCTTAGCTGGAAACACCATATATTTT	CASSLAGNTIYF
TRBV9	TRBJ1-2	-	-	TGTGCCAGCAGCCCTGGATCGCGTCCGGGAGGCTACACCTTC	CASSPGSRPGGYTF
TRBV7-2	TRBJ2-7	-	few	TGTGCCAGCAGCTTAAATAGCGACTACGAGCAGTACTTC	CASSLNSDYEQYF
TRBV28	TRBJ2-1	TRBD2	-	TGTGCCAGCAGTATTCTCGCGGGAGGGCCCCAGGGGGAGCAGTTCTTC	CASSILAGGPQGEQFF
TRBV28	TRBJ1-2	-	once	TGTGCCAGCAGTTTATATCGTAGGGCAGGGAATGGCTACACCTTC	CASSLYRRAGNGYTF
TRBV9	TRBJ2-3	-	-	TGTGCCAGCAGCGTACAGGCAGGGGAGACAGATACGCAGTATTTT	CASSVQAGETDTQYF
TRBV7-2	TRBJ1-3	-	few	TGTGCCAGCAGCTTAAGACTGAGCTCTGGAAACACCATATATTTT	CASSLRLSSGNTIYF
TRBV7-6	TRBJ2-3	-	-	TGTGCCAGCAGCCCGATTTCGGGGGTTAGCACAGATACGCAGTATTTT	CASSPISGVSTDTQYF
TRBV30	TRBJ2-1	-	-	TGTGCCTGGAGTGTGGGGCAGCCCTTCAATGAGCAGTTCTTC	CAWSVGQPFNEQFF
TRBV15	TRBJ2-3	-	once	TGTGCCACCAGCACAGAGGGGAGACAGAACTTTGATACGCAGTATTTT	CATSTEGRQNFDTQYF
TRBV19	TRBJ1-1	-	-	TGTGCCAGTAGTATCAGGAATAGAGGCCCTGAAGCTTTCTTT	CASSIRNRGPEAFF
TRBV28	TRBJ2-5	TRBD2	once	TGTGCCAGCAGTACTGAGGGACTAGGAAGCCAAGAGACCCAGTACTTC	CASSTEGLGSQETQYF